This note documents a single TCR beta chain sequence. V shed 5 bases, J shed 7 bases, and the junction held 18 bases outside the gene matches. Germline V gives CDR1 SGHDN, CDR2 FVKESK. This CDR3 comprises 17 residues. This table comes from immunoSEQ multiplex PCR, and its TCRdb copy is limited to in-frame clones, with some not included. The data contain 8,500 to 9,500 clones, 85% of them seen just once; the ten biggest clones take up 3% to 3.5%. The data derive from a study of tumor T cells in aggressive B-cell lymphoma. This TCR came from an adult with diffuse large B cell lymphoma. Sequences were obtained from tumor tissue. The rearrangement joins TRBV14 to TRBJ2-7; 9 bases align to TRBD1. The CDR3 loop reads CASSEPFLGTGPREQYF. In DNA form, the CDR3 reads TGTGCCAGCAGCGAGCCCTTTCTCGGGACAGGGCCTCGGGAGCAGTACTTC.